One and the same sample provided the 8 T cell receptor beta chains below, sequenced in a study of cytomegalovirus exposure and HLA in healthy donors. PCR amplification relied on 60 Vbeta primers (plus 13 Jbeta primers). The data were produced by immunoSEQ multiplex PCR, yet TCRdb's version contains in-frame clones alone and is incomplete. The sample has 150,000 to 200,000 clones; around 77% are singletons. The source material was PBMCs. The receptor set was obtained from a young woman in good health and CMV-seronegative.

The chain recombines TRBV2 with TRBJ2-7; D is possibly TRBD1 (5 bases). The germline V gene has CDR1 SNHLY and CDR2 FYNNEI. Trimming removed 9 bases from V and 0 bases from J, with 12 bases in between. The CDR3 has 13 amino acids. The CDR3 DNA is TGTGCCAGGCTGACAGAACACTCCTACGAGCAGTACTTC. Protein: CARLTEHSYEQYF.

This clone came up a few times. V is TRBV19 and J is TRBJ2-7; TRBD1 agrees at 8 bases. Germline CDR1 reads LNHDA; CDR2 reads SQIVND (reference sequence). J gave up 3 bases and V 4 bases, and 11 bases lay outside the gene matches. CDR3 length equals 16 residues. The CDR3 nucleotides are TGTGCCAGTAGTACAGGGGGCCTAGTCCCCTTCTACGAGCAGTACTTC. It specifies CASSTGGLVPFYEQYF.

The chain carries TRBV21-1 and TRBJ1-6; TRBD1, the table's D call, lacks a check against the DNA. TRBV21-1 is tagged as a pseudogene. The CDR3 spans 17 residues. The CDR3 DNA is TGTGCCAGCAGCAAAAAGGGACTGGGACAGGGCTCAAGCTTACTCCACTTT. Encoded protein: CASSKKGLGQGSSLLHF.

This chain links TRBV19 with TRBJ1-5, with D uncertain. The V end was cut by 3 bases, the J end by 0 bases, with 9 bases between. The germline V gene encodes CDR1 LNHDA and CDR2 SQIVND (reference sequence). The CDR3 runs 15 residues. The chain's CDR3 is CASSIAQNSNQPQHF. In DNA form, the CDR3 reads TGTGCCAGTAGTATCGCTCAGAATAGCAATCAGCCCCAGCATTTT. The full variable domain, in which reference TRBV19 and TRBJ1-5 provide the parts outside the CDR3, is DGGITQSPKYLFRKEGQNVTLSCEQNLNHDAMYWYRQDPGQGLRLIYYSQIVNDFQKGDIAEGYSVSREKKESFPLTVTSAQKNPTAFYLCASSIAQNSNQPQHFGDGTRLSIL.

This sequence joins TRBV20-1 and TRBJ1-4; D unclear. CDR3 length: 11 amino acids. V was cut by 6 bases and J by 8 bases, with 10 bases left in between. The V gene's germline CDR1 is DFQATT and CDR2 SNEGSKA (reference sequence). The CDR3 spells CSAVTREKLFF. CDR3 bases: TGCAGTGCAGTTACGAGAGAAAAACTGTTTTTT.

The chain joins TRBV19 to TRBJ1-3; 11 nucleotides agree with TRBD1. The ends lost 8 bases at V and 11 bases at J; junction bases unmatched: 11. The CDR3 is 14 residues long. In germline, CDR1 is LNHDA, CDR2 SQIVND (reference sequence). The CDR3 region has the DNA TGTGCCAGTGGCACCGGGACAGGGGGAGCCTCCATATATTTT. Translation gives CASGTGTGGASIYF.

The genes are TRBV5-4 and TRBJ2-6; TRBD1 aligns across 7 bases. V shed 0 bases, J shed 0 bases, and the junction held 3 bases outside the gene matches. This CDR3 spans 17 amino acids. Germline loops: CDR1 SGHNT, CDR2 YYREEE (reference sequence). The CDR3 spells CASSLGGGNSGANVLTF. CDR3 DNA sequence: TGTGCCAGCAGCTTGGGAGGGGGCAACTCTGGGGCCAACGTCCTGACTTTC.

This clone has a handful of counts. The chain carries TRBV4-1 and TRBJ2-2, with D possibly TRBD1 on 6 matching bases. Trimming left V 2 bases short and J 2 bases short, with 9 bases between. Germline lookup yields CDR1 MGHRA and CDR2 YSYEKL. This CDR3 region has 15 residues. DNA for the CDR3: TGCGCCAGCAGCCAATACAGGGCCAACACCGGGGAGCTGTTTTTT. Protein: CASSQYRANTGELFF.